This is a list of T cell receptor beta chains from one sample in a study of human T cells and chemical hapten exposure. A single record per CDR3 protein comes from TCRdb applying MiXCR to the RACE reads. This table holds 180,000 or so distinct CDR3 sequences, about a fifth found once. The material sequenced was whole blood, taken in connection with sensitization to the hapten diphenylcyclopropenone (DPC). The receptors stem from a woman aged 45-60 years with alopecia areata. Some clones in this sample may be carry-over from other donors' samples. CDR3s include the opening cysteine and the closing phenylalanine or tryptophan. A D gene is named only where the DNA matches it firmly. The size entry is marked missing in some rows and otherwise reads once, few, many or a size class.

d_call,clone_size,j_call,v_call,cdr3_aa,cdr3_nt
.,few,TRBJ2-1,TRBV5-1,CASSLALGEDGQFF,TGCGCCAGCAGCTTGGCCTTGGGCGAAGACGGGCAGTTCTTC
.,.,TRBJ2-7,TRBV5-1,CASSLDREATGQYF,TGCGCCAGCAGCTTGGACAGGGAGGCCACGGGGCAGTACTTC
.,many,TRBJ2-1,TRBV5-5,CASSFGESSYNEQFF,TGTGCCAGCAGCTTTGGGGAAAGCTCCTACAATGAGCAGTTCTTC
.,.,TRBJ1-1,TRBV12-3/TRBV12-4,CASSAREVNTEAFF,TGTGCCAGCAGTGCCCGGGAGGTTAACACTGAAGCTTTCTTT
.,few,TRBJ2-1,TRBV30,CAWSSWDPRGEQFF,TGTGCCTGGAGTTCGTGGGACCCGCGCGGTGAGCAGTTCTTC
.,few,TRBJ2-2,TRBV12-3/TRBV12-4,CASSPEAGELFF,TGTGCCAGCAGTCCGGAGGCCGGGGAGCTGTTTTTT
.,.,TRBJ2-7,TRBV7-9,CASSPRTSLDEQYF,TGTGCCAGCAGCCCTCGGACCTCCCTGGACGAGCAGTACTTC
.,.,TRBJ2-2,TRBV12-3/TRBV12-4,CASSFGAGELFF,TGTGCCAGCAGCTTCGGGGCCGGGGAGCTGTTTTTT
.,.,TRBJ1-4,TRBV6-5,CASSYSARILATNEKLFF,TGTGCCAGCAGTTACTCCGCCAGAATCCTCGCAACTAATGAAAAACTGTTTTTT
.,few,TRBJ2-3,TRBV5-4,CASSLGMGPRTDTQYF,TGTGCCAGCAGCTTGGGGATGGGGCCGCGCACAGATACGCAGTATTTT
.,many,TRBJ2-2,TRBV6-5,CASSSRTGELFF,TGTGCCAGCAGTTCGAGGACCGGGGAGCTGTTTTTT
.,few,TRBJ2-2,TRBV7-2,CASSPGQSIGELFF,TGTGCCAGCAGCCCGGGCCAGAGTATCGGGGAGCTGTTTTTT
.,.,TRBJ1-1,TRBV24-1,CALTGAGVLGFEAFF,TGTGCCCTAACCGGGGCCGGGGTCCTTGGATTTGAAGCTTTCTTT
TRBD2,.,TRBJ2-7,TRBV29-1,CSVGGLAVYEQYF,TGCAGCGTTGGCGGACTAGCGGTCTACGAGCAGTACTTC
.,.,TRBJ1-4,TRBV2,CASSEILGDEKLFF,TGTGCCAGCAGTGAAATTTTGGGGGATGAAAAACTGTTTTTT
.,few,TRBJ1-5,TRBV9,CASSERGRDYQPQHF,TGTGCCAGCAGCGAGCGTGGCAGGGATTACCAGCCCCAGCATTTT
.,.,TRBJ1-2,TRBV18,CASSPGGGRNYGYTF,TGTGCCAGCTCACCAGGGGGGGGCCGGAACTATGGCTACACCTTC
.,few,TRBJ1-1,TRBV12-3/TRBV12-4,CASSLSGHGSNTEAFF,TGTGCCAGCAGTTTATCCGGGCATGGGTCGAACACTGAAGCTTTCTTT
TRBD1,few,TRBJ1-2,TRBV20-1,CSATQGGGRGYTF,TGCAGTGCTACCCAGGGGGGGGGGAGAGGCTACACCTTC
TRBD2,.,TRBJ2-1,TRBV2,CASKREGLNEQFF,TGTGCCAGCAAACGGGAGGGGCTGAATGAGCAGTTCTTC
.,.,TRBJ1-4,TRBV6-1,CASRGRPNEKLFF,TGTGCCAGCAGGGGACGGCCTAATGAAAAACTGTTTTTT
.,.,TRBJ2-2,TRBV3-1,CASSPGTLTGELFF,TGTGCCAGCAGCCCGGGGACTCTTACCGGGGAGCTGTTTTTT
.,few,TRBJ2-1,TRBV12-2,CASRPSGLPQQFF,TGTGCAAGTCGCCCTTCTGGGCTGCCCCAGCAGTTCTTC
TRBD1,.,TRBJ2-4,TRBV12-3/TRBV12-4,CASSLGQASLIQYF,TGTGCCAGCAGTCTGGGACAGGCAAGTTTAATTCAGTACTTC
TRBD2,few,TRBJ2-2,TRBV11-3,CASSLGPPGRPTGELFF,TGTGCCAGCAGCTTAGGTCCGCCCGGGAGGCCGACCGGGGAGCTGTTTTTT
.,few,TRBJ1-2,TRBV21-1,CASSLATGVGLYGYTF,TGTGCCAGCAGCCTTGCCACAGGGGTGGGACTCTATGGCTACACCTTC
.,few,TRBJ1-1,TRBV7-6,CASSLFAGGENTEAFF,TGTGCCAGCAGCTTATTCGCCGGGGGTGAGAACACTGAAGCTTTCTTT
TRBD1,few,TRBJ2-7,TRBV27,CASSGRQGHSYEQYF,TGTGCCAGCAGTGGCCGACAGGGGCACTCCTACGAGCAGTACTTC
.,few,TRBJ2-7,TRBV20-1,CSATETGYEQYF,TGCAGTGCAACCGAGACAGGTTACGAGCAGTACTTC
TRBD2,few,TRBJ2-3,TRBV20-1,CSAYGPSGSTDTQYF,TGCAGTGCTTACGGCCCAAGCGGGAGTACAGATACGCAGTATTTT
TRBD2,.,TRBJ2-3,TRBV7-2,CASSTRLAGVGDTQYF,TGTGCCAGCAGCACTCGACTAGCGGGAGTTGGGGATACGCAGTATTTT
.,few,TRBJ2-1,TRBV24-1,CATSPQGGLNGEQFF,TGTGCCACCAGTCCTCAGGGAGGATTAAATGGTGAGCAGTTCTTC
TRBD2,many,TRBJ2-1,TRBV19,CASSRTSGTGNEQFF,TGTGCCAGTAGTAGGACTAGCGGGACAGGCAATGAGCAGTTCTTC
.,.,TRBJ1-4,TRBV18,CASSPRVRATNEKLFF,TGTGCCAGCTCACCCAGGGTTCGCGCAACTAATGAAAAACTGTTTTTT
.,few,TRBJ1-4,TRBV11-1,CASTGAGEKLFF,TGTGCCAGCACAGGAGCAGGAGAAAAACTGTTTTTT
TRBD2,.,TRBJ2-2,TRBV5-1,CASSLSALAANTGELFF,TGCGCCAGCAGCTTGTCCGCTCTAGCGGCGAACACCGGGGAGCTGTTTTTT
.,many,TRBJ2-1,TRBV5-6,CASSYGTALGYNEQFF,TGTGCCAGCAGCTACGGGACCGCCTTAGGCTACAATGAGCAGTTCTTC
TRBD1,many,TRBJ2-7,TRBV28,CASSLRTGTAPYEQYF,TGTGCCAGCAGTTTACGGACAGGTACCGCGCCGTACGAGCAGTACTTC
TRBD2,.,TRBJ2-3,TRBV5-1,CASSLISASGSPHTQYF,TGCGCCAGCAGCTTGATATCAGCTAGCGGGAGTCCCCATACGCAGTATTTT
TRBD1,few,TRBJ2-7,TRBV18,CASSLDRGEQYF,TGTGCCAGCTCACTGGACAGGGGCGAGCAGTACTTC
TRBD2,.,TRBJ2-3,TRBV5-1,CASREAGGLADTQYF,TGCGCCAGCAGAGAAGCGGGAGGGCTTGCAGATACGCAGTATTTT
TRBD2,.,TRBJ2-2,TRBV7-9,CASSSGTSGSRTGELFF,TGTGCCAGCAGTTCCGGGACTAGCGGGAGCAGGACCGGGGAGCTGTTTTTT
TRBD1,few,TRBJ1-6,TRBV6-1,CASNDRGSHSPLHF,TGTGCCAGCAACGACAGGGGCTCCCATTCACCCCTCCACTTT
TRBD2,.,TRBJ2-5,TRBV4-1,CASSQDGSSGIRETQYF,TGCGCCAGCAGCCAAGACGGGTCTAGCGGGATACGGGAGACCCAGTACTTC
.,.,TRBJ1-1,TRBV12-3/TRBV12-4,CASSFGIDTEAFF,TGTGCCAGCAGTTTTGGGATTGACACTGAAGCTTTCTTT
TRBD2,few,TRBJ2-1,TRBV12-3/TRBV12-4,CANSGTSEREQFF,TGTGCCAATTCCGGGACTAGCGAGCGAGAGCAGTTCTTC
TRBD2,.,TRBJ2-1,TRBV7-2,CASRATSGNYNEQFF,TGTGCCAGCAGGGCGACTAGCGGGAACTACAATGAGCAGTTCTTC
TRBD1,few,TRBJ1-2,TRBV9,CASSVTGTGGGGYTF,TGTGCCAGCAGCGTAACGGGGACAGGGGGCGGTGGCTACACCTTC
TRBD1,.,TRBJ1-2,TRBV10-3,CAIRGPGTGEDYGYTF,TGTGCCATCAGGGGTCCCGGGACAGGGGAGGACTATGGCTACACCTTC
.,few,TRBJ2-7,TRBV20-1,CSARISYEQYF,TGCAGTGCTAGAATCTCGTACGAGCAGTACTTC
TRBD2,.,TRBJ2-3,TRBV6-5,CASSYGGDTDTQYF,TGTGCCAGCAGTTACGGGGGGGACACAGATACGCAGTATTTT